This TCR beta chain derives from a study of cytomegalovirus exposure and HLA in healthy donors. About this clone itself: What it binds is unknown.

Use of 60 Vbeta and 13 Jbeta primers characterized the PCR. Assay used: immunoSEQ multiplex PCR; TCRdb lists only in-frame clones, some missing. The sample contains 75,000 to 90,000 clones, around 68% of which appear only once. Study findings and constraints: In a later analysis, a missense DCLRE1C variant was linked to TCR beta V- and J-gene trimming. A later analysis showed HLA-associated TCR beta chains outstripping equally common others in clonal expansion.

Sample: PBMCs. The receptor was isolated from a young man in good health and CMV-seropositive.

CDR3 loop: CASSYSRSNEQFF. The DNA of the CDR3 is TGTGCCAGCAGTTACTCGAGAAGCAATGAGCAGTTCTTC. This chain connects TRBV6-5 to TRBJ2-1, with D unclear. CDR3 size: 13 residues. Trimming removed 0 bases from V and 6 bases from J, with 6 bases in between. Germline V gene data show CDR1 as MNHEY and CDR2 as SVGAGI.